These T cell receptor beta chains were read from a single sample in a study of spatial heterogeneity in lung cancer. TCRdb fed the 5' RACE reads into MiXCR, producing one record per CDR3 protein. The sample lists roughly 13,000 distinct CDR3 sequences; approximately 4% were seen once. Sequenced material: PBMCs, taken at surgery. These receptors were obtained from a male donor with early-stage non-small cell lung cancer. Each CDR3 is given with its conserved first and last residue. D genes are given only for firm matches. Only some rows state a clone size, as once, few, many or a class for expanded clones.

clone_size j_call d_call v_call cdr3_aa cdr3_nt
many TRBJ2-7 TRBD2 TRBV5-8 CASSPTSGSYEQYF TGTGCCAGCAGCCCCACTAGCGGTTCCTACGAGCAGTACTTC
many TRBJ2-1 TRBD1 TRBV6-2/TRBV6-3 CASTDAPGTGYNEQFF TGTGCCAGCACCGACGCGCCCGGGACAGGGTACAATGAGCAGTTCTTC
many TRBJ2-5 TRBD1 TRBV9 CASSPGTDSIQETQYF TGTGCCAGCAGCCCCGGGACAGACTCCATCCAAGAGACCCAGTACTTC
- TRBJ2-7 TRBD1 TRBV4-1 CASSQTGREQYF TGCGCCAGCAGCCAGACAGGGCGCGAGCAGTACTTC
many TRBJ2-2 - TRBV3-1 CASSQDGAPGELFF TGTGCCAGCAGCCAAGATGGTGCCCCCGGGGAGCTGTTTTTT
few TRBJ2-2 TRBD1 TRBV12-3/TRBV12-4 CASSPEQGAFNGELFF TGTGCCAGCAGCCCCGAACAGGGGGCGTTCAACGGGGAGCTGTTTTTT
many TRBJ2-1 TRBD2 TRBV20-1 CSAGVGRGTYNEQFF TGCAGTGCTGGGGTCGGGAGGGGGACCTACAATGAGCAGTTCTTC
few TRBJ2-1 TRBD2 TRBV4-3 CASSQDRVSGPYNEQFF TGCGCCAGCAGCCAAGATCGGGTTAGCGGGCCGTACAATGAGCAGTTCTTC
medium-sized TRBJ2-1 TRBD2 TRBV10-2 CASSASSGLPYNEQFF TGCGCCAGCAGTGCGTCTAGCGGGCTTCCCTACAATGAGCAGTTCTTC
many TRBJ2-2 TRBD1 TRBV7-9 CASSSPWATGGRWTGELFF TGTGCCAGCAGCTCCCCCTGGGCCACAGGGGGCCGATGGACCGGGGAGCTGTTTTTT
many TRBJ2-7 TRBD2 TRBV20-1 CSASRPWTSGRDEQYF TGCAGTGCTTCCCGCCCATGGACTAGCGGGAGAGACGAGCAGTACTTC
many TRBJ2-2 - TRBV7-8 CASSYPSRAGTGELFF TGTGCCAGCAGCTACCCCTCTAGAGCCGGGACCGGGGAGCTGTTTTTT
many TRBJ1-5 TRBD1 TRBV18 CASSPRDRDQPQHF TGTGCCAGCTCACCACGAGACAGGGATCAGCCCCAGCATTTT
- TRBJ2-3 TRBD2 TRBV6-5 CASSYSRTSGKGDTQYF TGTGCCAGCAGTTATTCCCGGACTAGCGGGAAAGGAGATACGCAGTATTTT
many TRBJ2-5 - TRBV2 CASSEWGRETQYF TGTGCCAGCAGTGAATGGGGCCGGGAGACCCAGTACTTC
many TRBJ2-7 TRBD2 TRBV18 CASSLGLAGVDEQYF TGTGCCAGCTCACTCGGACTAGCGGGAGTCGACGAGCAGTACTTC
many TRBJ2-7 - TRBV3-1 CASSQGDKIDF TGTGCCAGCAGCCAAGGCGATAAGATAGACTTC
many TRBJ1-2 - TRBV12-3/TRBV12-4 CASSLLGGSDGYTF TGTGCCAGCAGTCTTTTGGGGGGCAGCGATGGCTACACCTTC
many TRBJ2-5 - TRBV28 CASSPAQNQETQYF TGTGCCAGCAGTCCGGCGCAGAACCAAGAGACCCAGTACTTC
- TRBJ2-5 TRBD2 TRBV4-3 CASRAIAGGGETQYF TGCGCCAGCAGAGCGATAGCGGGAGGAGGAGAGACCCAGTACTTC
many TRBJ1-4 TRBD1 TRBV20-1 CSARGRQGVTNEKLFF TGCAGTGCTAGAGGAAGACAGGGGGTAACTAATGAAAAACTGTTTTTT
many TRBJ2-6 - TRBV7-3 CASSSGRAGLSGANVLTF TGTGCCAGCAGCTCCGGCCGGGCAGGGCTCTCTGGGGCCAACGTCCTGACTTTC
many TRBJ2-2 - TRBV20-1 CSANYWGQRDAGELFF TGCAGTGCTAATTATTGGGGGCAGAGGGACGCCGGGGAGCTGTTTTTT
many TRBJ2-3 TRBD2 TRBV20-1 CSARGGRDTQYF TGCAGTGCTAGAGGCGGGAGGGATACGCAGTATTTT
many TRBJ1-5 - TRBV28 CASSLQGGNQPQHF TGTGCCAGCAGTCTCCAGGGAGGCAATCAGCCCCAGCATTTT
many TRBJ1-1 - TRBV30 CAWSVWGALNTEAFF TGTGCCTGGAGTGTATGGGGGGCCTTGAACACTGAAGCTTTCTTT
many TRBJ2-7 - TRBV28 CASSSPLRGAGYEQYF TGTGCCAGCAGTTCGCCACTCAGGGGGGCGGGATACGAGCAGTACTTC
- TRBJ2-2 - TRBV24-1 CTTTENANTGELFF TGTACCACCACGGAGAACGCGAACACCGGGGAGCTGTTTTTT
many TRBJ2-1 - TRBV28 CASSSSVLPGEQFF TGTGCCAGCAGTTCGTCAGTTTTGCCGGGCGAGCAGTTCTTC
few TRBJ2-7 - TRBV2 CASRKGNNEQYF TGTGCCAGCAGGAAGGGGAACAACGAGCAGTACTTC